The entry below describes one T cell receptor beta chain. The antigen remains undetermined. The source of the sample is a study of beta chain features in type 1 diabetes. Notes on the study in general: When Type 1 diabetes patients were examined, their TCRB CDR3s proved moderately but significantly shorter in all four CD4+ subsets. Within patients, naive, central memory and Treg TCRB repertoires seemed more similar than within healthy donors.

CD45RO/CCR7/CD25/CD127/CD95/CD27 separated CD4+ naive, central memory, regulatory and stem cell-like memory cells by sorting. Sort purity for all populations was recorded as exceeding 98%. The whole isolated RNA underwent reverse transcription, so sequencing captured expressed TCRB transcripts. Produced via immunoSEQ multiplex PCR; TCRdb's table is partial and in-frame only. The data hold 620,000 or so clones, with around 15% observed a single time. Germline values: CDR1 SGHTA, CDR2 FQGTGA. This CDR3 is 12 amino acids long. Trimming took 5 bases from V and 6 from J, leaving 8 bases between them. The chain is built from TRBV7-3 and TRBJ2-1; weak D call: TRBD1 (6 bases). This receptor was taken from a man aged 18 to 29 in good health. The source material was naive CD4+ T cells from blood. CDR3 sequence reads: CASSTGSNEQFF. In DNA, the CDR3 is TGTGCCAGCAGCACAGGGTCCAATGAGCAGTTCTTC. Drawing the rest from reference TRBV7-3 and TRBJ2-1, the complete variable domain is GAGVSQTPSNKVTEKGKYVELRCDPISGHTALYWYRQSLGQGPEFLIYFQGTGAADDSGLPNDRFFAVRPEGSVSTLKIQRTERGDSAVYLCASSTGSNEQFFGPGTRLTVL.